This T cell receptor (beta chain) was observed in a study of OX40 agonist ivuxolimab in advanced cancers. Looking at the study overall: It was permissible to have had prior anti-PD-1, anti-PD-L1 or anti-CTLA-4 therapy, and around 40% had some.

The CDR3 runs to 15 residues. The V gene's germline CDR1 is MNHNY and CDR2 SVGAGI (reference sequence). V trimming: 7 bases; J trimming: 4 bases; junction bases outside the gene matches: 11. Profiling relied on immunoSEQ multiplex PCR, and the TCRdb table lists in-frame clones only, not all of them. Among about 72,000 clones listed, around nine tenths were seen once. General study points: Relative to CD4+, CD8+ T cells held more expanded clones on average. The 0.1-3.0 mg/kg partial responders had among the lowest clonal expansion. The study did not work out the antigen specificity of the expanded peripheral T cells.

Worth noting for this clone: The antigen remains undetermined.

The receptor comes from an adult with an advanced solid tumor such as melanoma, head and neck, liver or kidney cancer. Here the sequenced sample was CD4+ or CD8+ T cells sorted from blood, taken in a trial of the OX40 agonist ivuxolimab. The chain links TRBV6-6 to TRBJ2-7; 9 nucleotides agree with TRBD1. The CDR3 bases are TGTGCCAGCACCAACCCGGGACAGGGTCAGTACGAGCAGTACTTC. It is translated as CASTNPGQGQYEQYF.